This TCR beta chain was identified during a study of T cells in Graves' hyperthyroidism and ophthalmopathy. The V end lost 0 bases, the J end lost 3 bases, and 8 bases lay between the germline ends. The V gene's germline CDR1 is SGHVS and CDR2 FQNEAQ. The CDR3 loop spans 14 amino acids. Amplified TCR beta CDR3 regions came from RNA transcripts. The HTBI primer set served for first-round RT-PCR of the TCR CDR3. TCRdb passed the multiplex PCR reads through MiXCR, listing each CDR3 protein once. The data show about 200,000 distinct CDR3 sequences, about a sixth seen once. The sample holds many counts of this clonotype.

The rearrangement links TRBV7-8 to TRBJ2-5; weak D call: TRBD1 (5 bases). The sequence was obtained from a man between 50 and 59 years old with Graves' hyperthyroidism. Sequenced sample: blood. CDR3 sequence: CASSLAVQEETQYF. The DNA of the CDR3 is TGTGCCAGCAGCTTAGCGGTACAGGAAGAGACCCAGTACTTC.